This T cell receptor beta chain stems from a study of regulatory T cells in long-lasting Graves disease. The CDR3 contains 14 residues. V shed 4 bases and J shed 6 bases, with 15 bases lying between them. Germline CDR1 SGHVS, CDR2 FNYEAQ. Regarding time point: persistent/refractory GD, antithyroid drugs over 5 years with positive TRAb. PBMCs were the source of the RNA used for TCR sequencing. Arm-PCR of CDR3 regions with iRepertoire HTBI primers generated TCR beta libraries. In TCRdb, the multiplex PCR reads were re-called with MiXCR into one record per CDR3 protein. The data hold more than 300,000 distinct CDR3 sequences, with around a fifth observed a single time. Remarks on this clonotype: A read error is possible here, since a much larger clone lies one base away.

This receptor was identified in a female donor with Graves disease. The V call is TRBV7-6, the J call TRBJ2-5, with D unresolved. The specimen was peripheral blood mononuclear cells (PBMCs), collected when the disease was refractory, from a patient treated with antithyroid drugs. CDR3 in amino acids: CASSSPVIGKTQYF. CDR3 in DNA: TGTGCCAGCAGCTCACCCGTAATTGGAAAGACCCAGTACTTC.